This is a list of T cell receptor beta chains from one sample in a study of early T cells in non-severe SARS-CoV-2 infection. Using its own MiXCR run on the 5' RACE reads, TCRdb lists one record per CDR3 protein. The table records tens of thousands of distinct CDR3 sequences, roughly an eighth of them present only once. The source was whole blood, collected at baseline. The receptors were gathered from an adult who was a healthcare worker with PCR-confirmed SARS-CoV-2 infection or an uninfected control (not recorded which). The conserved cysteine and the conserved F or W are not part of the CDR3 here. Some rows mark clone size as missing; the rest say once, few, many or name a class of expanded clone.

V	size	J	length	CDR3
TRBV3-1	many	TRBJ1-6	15	ASSQVGTGIRSLPLH
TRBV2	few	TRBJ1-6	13	ASSRDRGDMGPLH
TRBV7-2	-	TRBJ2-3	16	ASSSQAGGPIRTDTQY
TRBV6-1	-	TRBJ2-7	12	ASSRTGEAYEQY
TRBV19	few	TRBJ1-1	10	ASSMRVTEAF
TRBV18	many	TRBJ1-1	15	ASSPFWTGSMNTEAF
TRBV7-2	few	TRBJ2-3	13	ASSPPTTVTYTQY
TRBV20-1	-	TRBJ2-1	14	SARDPTFSSYNEQF
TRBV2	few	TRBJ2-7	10	ASKKTAGEQY
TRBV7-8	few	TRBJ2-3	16	ASSLEGLAGGTTDTQY
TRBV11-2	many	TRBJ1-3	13	ASSPTGPQANTIY
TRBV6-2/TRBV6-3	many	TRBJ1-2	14	ASTEPGTASNYGYT
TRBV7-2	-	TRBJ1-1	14	ASSLNRQGLNTEAF
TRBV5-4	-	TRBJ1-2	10	ASSLDTYGYT
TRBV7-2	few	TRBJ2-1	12	ASSLVQGRNEQF
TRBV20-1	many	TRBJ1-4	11	SLPDRVNEKLF